Sequencing of this T cell receptor beta chain was carried out in a study of blood T cell repertoires in COVID-19. The table came from immunoSEQ multiplex PCR; TCRdb's copy has only in-frame clones and leaves some out. This table has over 150,000 clones, more than 75% appearing once. This clone was recorded a few times. The sequencing input was peripheral blood. The sequence came from a man aged 50 to 59 who had recovered from COVID-19.

As DNA, the CDR3 is TGTGCCAGCAACAGGGACAGCTACGAGCAGTACTTC. Encoded protein: CASNRDSYEQYF. The J gene is TRBJ2-7, the V gene TRBV5-5, with 7 positions matching TRBD1. The length of the CDR3 is 12 residues. Germline CDR1 and CDR2: SGHKS and YYEKEE (reference sequence). V shed 6 bases and J 3 bases; nucleotides not matched to a gene: 3.